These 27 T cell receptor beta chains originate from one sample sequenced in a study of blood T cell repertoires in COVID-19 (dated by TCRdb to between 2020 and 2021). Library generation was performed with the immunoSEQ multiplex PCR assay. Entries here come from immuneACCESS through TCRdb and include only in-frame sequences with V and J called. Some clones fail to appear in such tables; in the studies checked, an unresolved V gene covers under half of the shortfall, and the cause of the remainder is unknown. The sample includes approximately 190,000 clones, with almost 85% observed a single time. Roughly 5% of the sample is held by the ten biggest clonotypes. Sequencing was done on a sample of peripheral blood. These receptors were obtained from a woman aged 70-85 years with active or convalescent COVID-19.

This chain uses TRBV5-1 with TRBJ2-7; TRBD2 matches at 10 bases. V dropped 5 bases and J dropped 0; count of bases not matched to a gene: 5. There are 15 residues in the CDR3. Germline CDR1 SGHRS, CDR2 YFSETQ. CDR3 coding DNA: TGCGCCAGCAGAGAGGGACTAGCGTACTCCTACGAGCAGTACTTC. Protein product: CASREGLAYSYEQYF.

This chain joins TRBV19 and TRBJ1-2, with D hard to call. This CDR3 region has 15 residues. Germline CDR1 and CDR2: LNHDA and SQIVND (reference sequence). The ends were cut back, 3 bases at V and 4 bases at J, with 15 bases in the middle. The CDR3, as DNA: TGTGCCAGTAGTATTAAGGACTTCCACCTCTATGGCTACACCTTC. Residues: CASSIKDFHLYGYTF.

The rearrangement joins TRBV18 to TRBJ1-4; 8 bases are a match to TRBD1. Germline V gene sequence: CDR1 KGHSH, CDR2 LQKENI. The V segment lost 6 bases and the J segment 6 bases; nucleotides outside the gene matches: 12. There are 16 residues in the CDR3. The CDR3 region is CASSSPFGQGDEKLFF. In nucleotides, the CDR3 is TGTGCCAGCTCGTCACCTTTCGGACAGGGAGATGAAAAACTGTTTTTT.

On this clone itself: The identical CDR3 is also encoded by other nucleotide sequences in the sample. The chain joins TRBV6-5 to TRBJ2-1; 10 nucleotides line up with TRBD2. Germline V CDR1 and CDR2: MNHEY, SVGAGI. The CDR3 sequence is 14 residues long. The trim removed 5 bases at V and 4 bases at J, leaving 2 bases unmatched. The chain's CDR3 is CASSRTSGYNEQFF. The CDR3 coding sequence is TGTGCCAGCAGTAGGACTAGCGGATACAATGAGCAGTTCTTC.

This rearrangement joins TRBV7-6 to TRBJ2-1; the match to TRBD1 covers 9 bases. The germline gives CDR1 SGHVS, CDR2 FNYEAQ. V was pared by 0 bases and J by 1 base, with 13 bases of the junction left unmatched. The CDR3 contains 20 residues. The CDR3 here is CASSLAWLTTGGSSYNEQFF. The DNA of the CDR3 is TGTGCCAGCAGCTTAGCGTGGTTAACCACAGGGGGCAGTTCCTACAATGAGCAGTTCTTC.

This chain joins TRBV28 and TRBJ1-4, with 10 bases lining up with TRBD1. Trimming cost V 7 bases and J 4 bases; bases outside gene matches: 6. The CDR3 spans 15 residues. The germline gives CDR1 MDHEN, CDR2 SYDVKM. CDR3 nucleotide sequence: TGTGCCAGCACTGGACAGGGGGTTGGTAATGAAAAACTGTTTTTT. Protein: CASTGQGVGNEKLFF.

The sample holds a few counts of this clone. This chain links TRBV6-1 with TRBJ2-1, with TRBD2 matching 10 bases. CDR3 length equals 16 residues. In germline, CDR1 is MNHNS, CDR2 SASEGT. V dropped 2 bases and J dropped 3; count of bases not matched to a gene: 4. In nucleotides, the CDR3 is TGTGCCAGCAGTGAAATCCCTAGCGGGAGCTACAATGAGCAGTTCTTC. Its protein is CASSEIPSGSYNEQFF.

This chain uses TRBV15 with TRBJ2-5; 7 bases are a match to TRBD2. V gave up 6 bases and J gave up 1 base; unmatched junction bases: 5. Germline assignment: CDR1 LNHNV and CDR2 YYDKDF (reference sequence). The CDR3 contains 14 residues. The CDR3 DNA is TGTGCCACCAGGGGTAGCGGGCCCCAAGAGACCCAGTACTTC. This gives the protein CATRGSGPQETQYF.

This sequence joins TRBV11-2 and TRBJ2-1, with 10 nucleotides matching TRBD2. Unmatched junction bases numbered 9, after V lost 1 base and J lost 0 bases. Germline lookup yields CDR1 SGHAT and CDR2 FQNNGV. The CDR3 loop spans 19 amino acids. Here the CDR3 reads CASSLAPASGGSSYNEQFF. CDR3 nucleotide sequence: TGTGCCAGCAGCTTAGCCCCGGCTAGCGGGGGTAGCTCCTACAATGAGCAGTTCTTC.

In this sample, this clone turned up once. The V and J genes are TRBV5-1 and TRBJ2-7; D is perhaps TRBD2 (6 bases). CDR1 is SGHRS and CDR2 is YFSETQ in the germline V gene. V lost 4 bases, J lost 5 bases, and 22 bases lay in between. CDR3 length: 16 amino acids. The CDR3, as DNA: TGCGCCAGCAGCGTTTCCCTAGGCCCGGAGGGACACGAGCAGTACTTC. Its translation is CASSVSLGPEGHEQYF.

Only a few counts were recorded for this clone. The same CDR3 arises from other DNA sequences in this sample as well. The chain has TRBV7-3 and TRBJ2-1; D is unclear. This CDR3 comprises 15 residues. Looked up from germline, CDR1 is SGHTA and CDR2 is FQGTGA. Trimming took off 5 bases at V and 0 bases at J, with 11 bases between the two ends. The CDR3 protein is CASSPAPSSYNEQFF. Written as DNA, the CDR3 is TGTGCCAGCAGCCCCGCCCCGAGCTCCTACAATGAGCAGTTCTTC.

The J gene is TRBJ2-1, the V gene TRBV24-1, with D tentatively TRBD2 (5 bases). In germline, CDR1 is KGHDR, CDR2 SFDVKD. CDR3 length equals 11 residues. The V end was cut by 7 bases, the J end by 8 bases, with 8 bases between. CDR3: CATRWGDEQFF. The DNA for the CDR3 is TGTGCCACCAGATGGGGAGATGAGCAGTTCTTC.

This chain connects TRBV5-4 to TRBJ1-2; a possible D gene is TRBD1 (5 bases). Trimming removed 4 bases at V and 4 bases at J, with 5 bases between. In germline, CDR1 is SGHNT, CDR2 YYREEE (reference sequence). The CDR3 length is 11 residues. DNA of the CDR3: TGTGCCAGCAGCGACAGCTATGGCTACACCTTC. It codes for CASSDSYGYTF.

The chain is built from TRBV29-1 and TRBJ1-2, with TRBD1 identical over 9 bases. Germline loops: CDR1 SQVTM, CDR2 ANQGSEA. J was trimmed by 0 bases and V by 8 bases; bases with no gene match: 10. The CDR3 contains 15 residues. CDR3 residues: CSISARDRANYGYTF. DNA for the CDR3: TGCAGCATCTCCGCCCGGGACAGGGCTAACTATGGCTACACCTTC.

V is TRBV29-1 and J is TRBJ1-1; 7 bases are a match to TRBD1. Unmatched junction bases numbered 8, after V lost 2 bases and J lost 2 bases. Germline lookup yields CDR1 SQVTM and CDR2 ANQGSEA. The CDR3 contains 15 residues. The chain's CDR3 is CSVEKQGSGNTEAFF. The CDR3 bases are TGCAGCGTTGAAAAACAGGGGTCGGGAAACACTGAAGCTTTCTTT.

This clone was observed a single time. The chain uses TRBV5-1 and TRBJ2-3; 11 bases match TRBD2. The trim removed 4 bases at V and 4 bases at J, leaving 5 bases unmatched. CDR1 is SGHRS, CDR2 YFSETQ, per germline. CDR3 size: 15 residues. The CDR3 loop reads CASSITSGRPDTQYF. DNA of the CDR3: TGCGCCAGCAGCATAACTAGCGGGAGACCAGATACGCAGTATTTT.

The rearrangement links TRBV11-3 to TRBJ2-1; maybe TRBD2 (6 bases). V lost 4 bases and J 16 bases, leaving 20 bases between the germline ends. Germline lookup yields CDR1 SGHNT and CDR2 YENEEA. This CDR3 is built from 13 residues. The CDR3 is CASSSAVGGPNFF. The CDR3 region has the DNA TGTGCCAGCAGCTCCGCTGTGGGAGGCCCTAACTTCTTC.

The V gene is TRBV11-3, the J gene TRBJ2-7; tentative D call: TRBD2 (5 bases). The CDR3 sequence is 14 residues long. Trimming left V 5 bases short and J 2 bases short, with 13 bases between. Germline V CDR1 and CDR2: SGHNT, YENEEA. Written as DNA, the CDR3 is TGTGCCAGCAGCCGACATCGGGGAGCCTACGAGCAGTACTTC. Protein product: CASSRHRGAYEQYF.

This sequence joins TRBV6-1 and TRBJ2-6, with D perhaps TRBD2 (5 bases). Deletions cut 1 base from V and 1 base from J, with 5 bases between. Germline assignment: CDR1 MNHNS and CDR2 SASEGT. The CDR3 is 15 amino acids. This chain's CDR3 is CASSEGESGANVLTF. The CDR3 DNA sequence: TGTGCCAGCAGTGAAGGGGAGTCTGGGGCCAACGTCCTGACTTTC.

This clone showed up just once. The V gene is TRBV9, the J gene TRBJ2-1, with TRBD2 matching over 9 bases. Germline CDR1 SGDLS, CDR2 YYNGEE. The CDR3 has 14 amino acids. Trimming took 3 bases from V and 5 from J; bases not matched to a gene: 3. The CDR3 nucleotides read TGTGCCAGCAGCGGGGGACTAGCCGACAATGAGCAGTTCTTC. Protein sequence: CASSGGLADNEQFF.

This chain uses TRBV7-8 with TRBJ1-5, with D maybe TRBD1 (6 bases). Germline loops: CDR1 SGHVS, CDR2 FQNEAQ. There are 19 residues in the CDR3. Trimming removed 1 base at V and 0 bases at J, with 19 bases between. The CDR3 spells CASSLVFGTHWGSNQPQHF. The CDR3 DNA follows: TGTGCCAGCAGCTTAGTATTTGGGACACACTGGGGTAGCAATCAGCCCCAGCATTTT.

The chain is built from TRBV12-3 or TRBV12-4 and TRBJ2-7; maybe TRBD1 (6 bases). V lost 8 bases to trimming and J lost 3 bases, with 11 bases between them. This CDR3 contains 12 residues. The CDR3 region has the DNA TGTGCCAGCGCCCTCAGGGGCTACGAGCAGTACTTC. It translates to CASALRGYEQYF.

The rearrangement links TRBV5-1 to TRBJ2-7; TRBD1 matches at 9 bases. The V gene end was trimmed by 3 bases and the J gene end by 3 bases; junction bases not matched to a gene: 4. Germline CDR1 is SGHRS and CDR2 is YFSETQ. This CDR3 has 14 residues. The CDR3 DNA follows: TGCGCCAGCAGCTCCGGACAGGGGCGCTACGAGCAGTACTTC. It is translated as CASSSGQGRYEQYF.

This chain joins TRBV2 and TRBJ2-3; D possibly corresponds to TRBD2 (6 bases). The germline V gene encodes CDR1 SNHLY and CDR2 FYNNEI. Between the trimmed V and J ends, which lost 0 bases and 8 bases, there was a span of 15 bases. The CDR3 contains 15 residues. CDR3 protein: CASSEAPGVRSTQYF. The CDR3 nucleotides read TGTGCCAGCAGTGAAGCGCCGGGGGTGCGGAGTACGCAGTATTTT.

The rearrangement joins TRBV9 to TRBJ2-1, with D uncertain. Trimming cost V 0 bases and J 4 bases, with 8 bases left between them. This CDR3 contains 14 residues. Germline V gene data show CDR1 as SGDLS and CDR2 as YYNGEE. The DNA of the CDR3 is TGTGCCAGCAGCGTAGCAGGCCTATACAATGAGCAGTTCTTC. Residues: CASSVAGLYNEQFF.

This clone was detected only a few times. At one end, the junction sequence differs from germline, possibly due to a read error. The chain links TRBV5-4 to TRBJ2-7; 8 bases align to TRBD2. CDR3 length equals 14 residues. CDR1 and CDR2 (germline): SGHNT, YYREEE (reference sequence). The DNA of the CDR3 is TGTGCCAGCAGCCCCAGCGGGAGCTCCCACGAGCAGTACTTC. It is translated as CASSPSGSSHEQYF.

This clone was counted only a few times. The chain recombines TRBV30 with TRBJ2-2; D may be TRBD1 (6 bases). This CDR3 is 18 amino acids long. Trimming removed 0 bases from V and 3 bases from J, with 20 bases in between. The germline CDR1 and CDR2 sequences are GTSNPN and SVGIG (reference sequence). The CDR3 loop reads CAWSVPRRQQGYTGELFF. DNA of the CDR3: TGTGCCTGGAGTGTACCCCGTCGCCAACAGGGCTACACCGGGGAGCTGTTTTTT.